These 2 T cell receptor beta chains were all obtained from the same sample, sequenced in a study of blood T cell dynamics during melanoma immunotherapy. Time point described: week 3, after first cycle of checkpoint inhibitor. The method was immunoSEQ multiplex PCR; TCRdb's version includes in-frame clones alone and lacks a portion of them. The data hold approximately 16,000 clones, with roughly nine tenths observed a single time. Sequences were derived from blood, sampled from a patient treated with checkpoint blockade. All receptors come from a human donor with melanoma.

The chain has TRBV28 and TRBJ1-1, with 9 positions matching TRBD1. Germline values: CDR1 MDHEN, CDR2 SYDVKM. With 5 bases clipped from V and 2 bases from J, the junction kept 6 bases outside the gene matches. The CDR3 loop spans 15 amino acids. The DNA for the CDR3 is TGTGCCAGCAGTCCCCGGGGACAGGGTAACACTGAAGCTTTCTTT. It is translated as CASSPRGQGNTEAFF.

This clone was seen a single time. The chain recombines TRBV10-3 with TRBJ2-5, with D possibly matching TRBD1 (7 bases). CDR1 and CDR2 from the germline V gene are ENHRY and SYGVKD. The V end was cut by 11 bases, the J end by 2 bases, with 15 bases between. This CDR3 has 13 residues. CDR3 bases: TGTGCCGCGCGGGGACAGCCTCAAGAGACCCAGTACTTC. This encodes CAARGQPQETQYF.